This is a list of T cell receptor beta chains from one sample in a study of identifying expanded T cells in peripheral blood. Profiled with immunoSEQ multiplex PCR; TCRdb holds only in-frame clones, not every one. In the table there are under 150,000 clones, 65% to 90% of which are singletons. Sequencing used blood. These receptors all stem from a person aged 18-69 years in good health. Each CDR3 is given with its conserved first and last residue. Fields, in order: D gene, J gene, V gene, clone size, CDR3 protein, CDR3 DNA. D genes are given only for firm matches. Not all rows give a size; the values are once, few, many and, for expanded clones, a class.

D: TRBD1
J: TRBJ2-7
V: TRBV18
size: NA
CDR3: CASSPPRDRGWDEQYF
DNA: TGTGCCAGCTCACCACCGAGGGACAGGGGATGGGACGAGCAGTACTTC

D: NA
J: TRBJ1-1
V: TRBV7-8
size: NA
CDR3: CASSPQTRGSTEAFF
DNA: TGTGCCAGCAGCCCGCAAACCCGAGGGAGCACTGAAGCTTTCTTT

D: NA
J: TRBJ1-1
V: TRBV10-3
size: NA
CDR3: CAISGTETTEAFF
DNA: TGTGCCATCAGCGGGACTGAGACCACTGAAGCTTTCTTT

D: NA
J: TRBJ2-7
V: TRBV18
size: NA
CDR3: CASSPPNAGGFVEQYF
DNA: TGTGCCAGCTCACCACCTAACGCCGGGGGATTTGTAGAGCAGTACTTC

D: NA
J: TRBJ2-7
V: TRBV5-1
size: NA
CDR3: CASSGGDLSYEQYF
DNA: TGCGCCAGCAGCGGAGGGGACCTGTCCTACGAGCAGTACTTC

D: NA
J: TRBJ1-3
V: TRBV11-3
size: NA
CDR3: CASSPGPGNTIYF
DNA: TGTGCCAGCAGCCCCGGTCCGGGAAACACCATATATTTT

D: NA
J: TRBJ2-2
V: TRBV4-3
size: once
CDR3: CASSQGKGTGELFF
DNA: TGCGCCAGCAGCCAAGGAAAGGGCACCGGGGAGCTGTTTTTT

D: TRBD1
J: TRBJ2-1
V: TRBV5-1
size: NA
CDR3: CASSSGTGDYNEQFF
DNA: TGCGCCAGCAGCTCCGGGACAGGGGACTACAATGAGCAGTTCTTC

D: TRBD2
J: TRBJ2-1
V: TRBV5-4
size: NA
CDR3: CASSSGGRSYNEQFF
DNA: TGTGCCAGCAGCTCCGGCGGGAGGTCCTACAATGAGCAGTTCTTC

D: TRBD2
J: TRBJ2-1
V: TRBV7-2
size: NA
CDR3: CASSADSGGAFDEQFF
DNA: TGTGCCAGCAGCGCGGATAGCGGGGGGGCCTTTGATGAGCAGTTCTTC

D: NA
J: TRBJ2-6
V: TRBV19
size: NA
CDR3: CASSIDPGLSSGANVLTF
DNA: TGTGCCAGTAGTATTGATCCGGGACTGAGCTCTGGGGCCAACGTCCTGACTTTC

D: NA
J: TRBJ2-2
V: TRBV13
size: NA
CDR3: CASSPPDGLTGELFF
DNA: TGTGCCAGCAGCCCACCGGACGGACTCACCGGGGAGCTGTTTTTT

D: NA
J: TRBJ2-3
V: TRBV6-5
size: once
CDR3: CASSHGYSGNTQYF
DNA: TGTGCCAGCAGTCACGGATACTCTGGGAATACGCAGTATTTT

D: NA
J: TRBJ1-3
V: TRBV4-1
size: NA
CDR3: CASSQGTVGNTIYF
DNA: TGCGCCAGCAGCCAAGGGACAGTTGGAAACACCATATATTTT

D: NA
J: TRBJ1-6
V: TRBV13
size: NA
CDR3: CASSLGRLDSPLHF
DNA: TGTGCCAGCAGCTTGGGCAGATTGGACTCACCCCTCCACTTT

D: NA
J: TRBJ1-2
V: TRBV27
size: NA
CDR3: CASSFTGPNYGYTF
DNA: TGTGCCAGCAGTTTCACCGGGCCCAACTATGGCTACACCTTC

D: NA
J: TRBJ1-1
V: TRBV28
size: few
CDR3: CASSLLITEAFF
DNA: TGTGCCAGCAGTTTACTCATCACTGAAGCTTTCTTT

D: NA
J: TRBJ2-1
V: TRBV5-1
size: NA
CDR3: CASSLSGRNNEQFF
DNA: TGCGCCAGCAGCTTGAGTGGACGCAACAATGAGCAGTTCTTC

D: NA
J: TRBJ1-2
V: TRBV20-1
size: NA
CDR3: CSARANRYTF
DNA: TGCAGTGCCAGGGCAAACCGCTACACCTTC

D: NA
J: TRBJ2-3
V: TRBV10-3
size: NA
CDR3: CAISVQRTDTQYF
DNA: TGTGCCATCAGTGTACAGCGCACAGATACGCAGTATTTT

D: NA
J: TRBJ1-6
V: TRBV19
size: NA
CDR3: CASSIGRGNSPLHF
DNA: TGTGCCAGTAGTATAGGAAGGGGTAATTCACCCCTCCACTTT

D: TRBD1
J: TRBJ1-2
V: TRBV5-1
size: NA
CDR3: CASSTDRDGYTF
DNA: TGCGCCAGCAGCACAGACAGGGATGGCTACACCTTC

D: NA
J: TRBJ1-3
V: TRBV7-2
size: NA
CDR3: CASSRGTLFEGTIYF
DNA: TGTGCCAGCAGCCGCGGGACACTCTTTGAAGGCACCATATATTTT

D: TRBD1
J: TRBJ1-5
V: TRBV30
size: NA
CDR3: CAWSATGVGQPQHF
DNA: TGTGCCTGGAGCGCTACAGGGGTAGGACAGCCCCAGCATTTT

D: NA
J: TRBJ1-1
V: TRBV7-2
size: NA
CDR3: CASSWGDTIVLSMNTEAFF
DNA: TGTGCCAGCAGCTGGGGGGACACAATAGTCCTCTCGATGAACACTGAAGCTTTCTTT

D: NA
J: TRBJ1-5
V: TRBV4-2
size: NA
CDR3: CASSLDSSNQPQHF
DNA: TGTGCCAGCAGCCTAGACAGTAGCAATCAGCCCCAGCATTTT

D: TRBD1
J: TRBJ1-3
V: TRBV5-1
size: once
CDR3: CASSPTPGGPSGNTIYF
DNA: TGCGCCAGCAGCCCCACACCAGGGGGACCCTCTGGAAACACCATATATTTT

D: NA
J: TRBJ1-5
V: TRBV5-5
size: NA
CDR3: CASSPAPGDSNQPQHF
DNA: TGTGCCAGCAGCCCGGCCCCTGGCGATAGCAATCAGCCCCAGCATTTT

D: TRBD2
J: TRBJ2-3
V: TRBV9
size: NA
CDR3: CASSVGLSGSSTDTQYF
DNA: TGTGCCAGCAGCGTAGGCCTTAGCGGGAGTAGCACAGATACGCAGTATTTT

D: NA
J: TRBJ1-5
V: TRBV6-5
size: few
CDR3: CASSRSGNQPQHF
DNA: TGTGCCAGCAGTCGGTCAGGCAATCAGCCCCAGCATTTT

D: NA
J: TRBJ2-5
V: TRBV5-4
size: NA
CDR3: CASSLLGYQETQYF
DNA: TGTGCCAGCAGCTTACTTGGGTACCAAGAGACCCAGTACTTC

D: NA
J: TRBJ2-1
V: TRBV29-1
size: once
CDR3: CSAPRAGSYNEQFF
DNA: TGCAGCGCCCCGAGGGCAGGTTCCTACAATGAGCAGTTCTTC

D: NA
J: TRBJ2-3
V: TRBV6-6
size: NA
CDR3: CASSYGQGPTDTQYF
DNA: TGTGCCAGCAGTTACGGGCAGGGGCCCACAGATACGCAGTATTTT

D: NA
J: TRBJ2-3
V: TRBV28
size: NA
CDR3: CASSSKGLPRADTQYF
DNA: TGTGCCAGCAGTTCAAAGGGACTCCCCCGCGCAGATACGCAGTATTTT

D: NA
J: TRBJ2-5
V: TRBV7-2
size: NA
CDR3: CASSPRASYQETQYF
DNA: TGTGCCAGCAGCCCACGGGCCTCGTACCAAGAGACCCAGTACTTC

D: NA
J: TRBJ2-2
V: TRBV5-1
size: once
CDR3: CASSLEGRPGELFF
DNA: TGCGCCAGCAGCTTGGAAGGTCGGCCCGGGGAGCTGTTTTTT

D: TRBD2
J: TRBJ2-4
V: TRBV2
size: NA
CDR3: CASSAEISGRRIQYF
DNA: TGTGCCAGCAGTGCGGAAATTAGCGGGAGAAGAATTCAGTACTTC

D: NA
J: TRBJ2-7
V: TRBV6-1
size: NA
CDR3: CVTRSPSEAYEQYF
DNA: TGTGTCACACGGTCCCCCAGCGAGGCCTACGAGCAGTACTTC

D: NA
J: TRBJ1-1
V: TRBV10-3
size: once
CDR3: CAIKGRSVNTEAFF
DNA: TGTGCCATCAAGGGCCGTTCAGTGAACACTGAAGCTTTCTTT

D: TRBD2
J: TRBJ2-3
V: TRBV10-1
size: NA
CDR3: CASSEDRSSGSLDTQYF
DNA: TGCGCCAGCAGTGAGGACAGATCTAGCGGGAGTTTGGATACGCAGTATTTT

D: TRBD1
J: TRBJ2-2
V: TRBV25-1
size: NA
CDR3: CASSDSGGLGGGELFF
DNA: TGTGCCAGCAGTGATTCAGGGGGCCTAGGGGGCGGGGAGCTGTTTTTT

D: NA
J: TRBJ2-7
V: TRBV11-2
size: NA
CDR3: CASSSRADLAYEQYF
DNA: TGTGCCAGCAGCTCCCGAGCGGATCTTGCCTACGAGCAGTACTTC

D: NA
J: TRBJ1-5
V: TRBV6-5
size: NA
CDR3: CASSFSGNSNQPQHF
DNA: TGTGCCAGCAGTTTTTCAGGGAATAGCAATCAGCCCCAGCATTTT

D: NA
J: TRBJ1-1
V: TRBV15
size: NA
CDR3: CATSRERTPSGAFF
DNA: TGTGCCACCAGCAGAGAAAGGACACCAAGTGGAGCTTTCTTT

D: TRBD1
J: TRBJ1-4
V: TRBV28
size: few
CDR3: CASSIQGAKLFF
DNA: TGTGCCAGCAGTATACAGGGGGCAAAACTGTTTTTT

D: NA
J: TRBJ2-1
V: TRBV6-5
size: NA
CDR3: CASSLSHSDDNEQFF
DNA: TGTGCCAGCAGTCTCTCTCACTCGGACGACAATGAGCAGTTCTTC